This TCR beta chain was identified in a study of radiotherapy plus CTLA-4 blockade in lung cancer. Method: immunoSEQ multiplex PCR; TCRdb's copy keeps in-frame clones and lacks some. The sample includes tens of thousands of clones, about four fifths of them seen just once. The CDR3 covers 15 residues. Unmatched junction bases numbered 7, after V lost 5 bases and J lost 5 bases. Looked up from germline, CDR1 is SGHTA and CDR2 is FQGNSA. The TCR sequence derives from a human donor with non-small cell lung cancer whose response to radiotherapy plus ipilimumab could not be evaluated. The chain couples TRBV7-2 to TRBJ2-7; TRBD2 matches 12 bases. Specimen: peripheral blood, collected from a patient treated with radiotherapy plus ipilimumab. CDR3 DNA sequence: TGTGCCAGCAGCATAAGACTAGCGGGAGTCAACGAGCAGTACTTC. Its protein product is CASSIRLAGVNEQYF.